This T cell receptor (beta chain) was retrieved from a study of T cells in Graves' hyperthyroidism and ophthalmopathy. Study as a whole: The authors collected peripheral blood at initial diagnosis, before any treatment.

Note on this clonotype: Its matching antigen is unknown.

Amplified regions were TCR beta CDR3 sequences from RNA transcripts. The HTBI primer set was used in a first-round RT-PCR of the TCR CDR3. One entry per CDR3 protein results from TCRdb running MiXCR on the multiplex PCR reads. The sample shows some 250,000 distinct CDR3 sequences, about 14% of them seen only once. Uncontrolled infection, other autoimmune disease, pregnancy or lactation disqualified patients from enrolment. The source of the PBMCs was roughly 10 ml of fresh peripheral blood. Study-level points and caveats: For ophthalmopathy, model prediction preceded onset by a median roughly 6.5 months.

Germline V gene lookup returns CDR1 SGHRS and CDR2 YFSETQ. V shed 5 bases and J 0 bases; nucleotides not matched to a gene: 2. The CDR3 sequence is 14 residues long. The clonotype originates from a woman in her 40s with Graves' hyperthyroidism that later progressed to Graves' ophthalmopathy. Input material: blood. The chain combines TRBV5-1 with TRBJ2-1; 7 positions match TRBD1. CDR3 sequence: CASRGDSSYNEQFF. The CDR3 DNA reads TGCGCCAGCAGGGGGGACAGCTCCTACAATGAGCAGTTCTTC.